This T cell receptor beta chain was sequenced in a study of blood T cell repertoires in COVID-19. Study-wide context: Acute-phase and convalescent COVID-19 samples originated in the United States, Italy and Spain. Sources were T cells, B-cell-depleted T cells, or PBMCs; the material itself was cDNA or gDNA.

As processed by the authors: Amplification with reference gene primers provided the estimates of nucleated cell counts. Generated by immunoSEQ multiplex PCR, the TCRdb table keeps only in-frame clones and is missing some. The V and J calls and clone size come from that table; D and trimming were worked out from the DNA. The table records about 81,000 clones, 80% to 90% of them present only once. The source is a woman of 80 years or more with acute or convalescent COVID-19. The material sequenced was peripheral blood.

Written as DNA, the CDR3 is TGTGCCAGCGGCTCAAGTACGGAAAGGGGATACTACGAGCAGTACTTC. Residues: CASGSSTERGYYEQYF. The rearrangement links TRBV7-9 to TRBJ2-7; weak D call: TRBD1 (5 bases). Trimming shortened V by 8 bases and J by 3 bases, and 23 bases separated the two germline ends. The CDR3 is 16 residues long. Germline CDR1 and CDR2: SEHNR and FQNEAQ (reference sequence).